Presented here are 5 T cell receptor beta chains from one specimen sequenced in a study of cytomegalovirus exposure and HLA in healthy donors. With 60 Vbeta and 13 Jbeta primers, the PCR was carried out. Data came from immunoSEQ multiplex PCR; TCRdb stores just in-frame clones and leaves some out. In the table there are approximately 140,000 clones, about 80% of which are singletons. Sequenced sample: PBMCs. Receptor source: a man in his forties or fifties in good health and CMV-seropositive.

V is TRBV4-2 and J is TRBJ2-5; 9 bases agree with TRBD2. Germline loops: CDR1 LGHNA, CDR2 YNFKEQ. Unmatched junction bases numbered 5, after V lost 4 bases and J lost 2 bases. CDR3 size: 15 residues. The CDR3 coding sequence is TGTGCCAGCAGCCCCGGACTAGCGACTCAAGAGACCCAGTACTTC. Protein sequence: CASSPGLATQETQYF.

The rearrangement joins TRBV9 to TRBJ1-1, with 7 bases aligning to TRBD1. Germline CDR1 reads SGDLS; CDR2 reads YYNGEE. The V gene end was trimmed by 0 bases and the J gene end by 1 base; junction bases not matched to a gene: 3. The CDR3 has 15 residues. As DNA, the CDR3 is TGTGCCAGCAGCGTAGCCCGGGACAGGAACACTGAAGCTTTCTTT. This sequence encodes CASSVARDRNTEAFF.

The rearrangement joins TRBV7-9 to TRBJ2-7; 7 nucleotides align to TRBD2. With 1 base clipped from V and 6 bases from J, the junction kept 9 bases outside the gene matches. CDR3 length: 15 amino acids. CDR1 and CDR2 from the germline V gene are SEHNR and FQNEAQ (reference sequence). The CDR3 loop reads CASSLVGVREGEQYF. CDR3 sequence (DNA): TGTGCCAGCAGCTTAGTCGGAGTCAGGGAGGGCGAGCAGTACTTC.

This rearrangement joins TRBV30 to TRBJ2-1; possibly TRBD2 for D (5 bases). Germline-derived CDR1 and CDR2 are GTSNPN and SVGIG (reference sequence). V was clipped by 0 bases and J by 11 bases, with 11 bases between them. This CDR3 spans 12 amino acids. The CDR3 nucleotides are TGTGCCTGGAGTGTGGAAGGAGGCCAGCAGTTCTTC. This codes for CAWSVEGGQQFF.

DNA of the CDR3: TGTGCCAGCAGTGAATCAGGGTTTACCGGGGAGCTGTTTTTT. Translating gives CASSESGFTGELFF. The chain has TRBV2 and TRBJ2-2; the D gene is possibly TRBD1 (5 bases). Germline values: CDR1 SNHLY, CDR2 FYNNEI. Trimming stripped 2 bases from V and 5 bases from J, with 9 bases between. The CDR3 has 14 amino acids.